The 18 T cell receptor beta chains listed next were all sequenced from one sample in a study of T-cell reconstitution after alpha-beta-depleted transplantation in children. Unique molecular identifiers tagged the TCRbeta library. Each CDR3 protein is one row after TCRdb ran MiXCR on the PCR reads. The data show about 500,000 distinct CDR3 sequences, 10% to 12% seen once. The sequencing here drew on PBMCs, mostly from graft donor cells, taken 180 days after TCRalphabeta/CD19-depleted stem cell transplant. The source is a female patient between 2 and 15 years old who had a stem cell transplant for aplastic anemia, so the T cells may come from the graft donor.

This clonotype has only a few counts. CDR3: CASSPAGGSPLHF. The CDR3, as DNA: TGTGCCAGCAGCCCTGCGGGGGGATCACCCCTCCACTTT. The rearrangement links TRBV7-2 to TRBJ1-6; a possible D gene is TRBD1 (5 bases). The V end lost 5 bases, the J end lost 10 bases, and 12 bases lay between the germline ends. This CDR3 spans 13 amino acids. Germline lookup yields CDR1 SGHTA and CDR2 FQGNSA.

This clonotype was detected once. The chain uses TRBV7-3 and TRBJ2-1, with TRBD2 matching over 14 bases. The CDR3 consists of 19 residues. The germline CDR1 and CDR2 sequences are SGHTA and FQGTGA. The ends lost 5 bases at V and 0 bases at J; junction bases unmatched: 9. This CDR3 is CASSAQGLAGGTSYNEQFF. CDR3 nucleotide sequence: TGTGCCAGCAGCGCTCAAGGACTAGCGGGAGGCACCTCCTACAATGAGCAGTTCTTC.

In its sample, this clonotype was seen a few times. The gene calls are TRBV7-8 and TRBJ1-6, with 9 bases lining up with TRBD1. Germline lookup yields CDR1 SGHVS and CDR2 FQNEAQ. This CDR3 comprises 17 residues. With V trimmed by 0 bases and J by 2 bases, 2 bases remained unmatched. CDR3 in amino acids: CASSLAGTGPYNSPLHF. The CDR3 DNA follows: TGTGCCAGCAGCTTAGCCGGGACAGGGCCCTATAATTCACCCCTCCACTTT.

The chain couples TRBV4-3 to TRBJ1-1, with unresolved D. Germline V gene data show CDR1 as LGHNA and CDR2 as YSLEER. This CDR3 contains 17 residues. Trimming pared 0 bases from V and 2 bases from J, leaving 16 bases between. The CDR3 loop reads CASSQDGVRRPNTEAFF. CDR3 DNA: TGCGCCAGCAGCCAAGACGGGGTTCGCAGGCCAAACACTGAAGCTTTCTTT.

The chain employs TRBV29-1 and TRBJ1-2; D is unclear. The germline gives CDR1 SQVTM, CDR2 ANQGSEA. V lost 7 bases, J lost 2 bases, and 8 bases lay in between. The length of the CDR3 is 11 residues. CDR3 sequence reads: CSAHGNYGYTF. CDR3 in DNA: TGCAGCGCTCATGGGAACTATGGCTACACCTTC.

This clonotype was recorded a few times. The CDR3 loop reads CASSGSGQGNQPQHF. CDR3 sequence (DNA): TGCGCCAGCAGCGGCAGCGGACAGGGCAATCAGCCCCAGCATTTT. The chain is built from TRBV5-1 and TRBJ1-5; 7 nucleotides match TRBD1. Germline CDR1 SGHRS, CDR2 YFSETQ. The length of the CDR3 is 15 residues. V lost 4 bases to trimming and J lost 2 bases; unmatched junction nucleotides: 6.

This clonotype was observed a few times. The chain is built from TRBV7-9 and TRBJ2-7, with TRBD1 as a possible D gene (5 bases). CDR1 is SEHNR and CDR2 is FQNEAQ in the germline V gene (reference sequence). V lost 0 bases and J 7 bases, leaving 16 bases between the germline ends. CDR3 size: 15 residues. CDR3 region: CASSLAGRVGSEQYV. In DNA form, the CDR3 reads TGTGCCAGCAGCTTAGCGGGCAGGGTGGGTTCGGAGCAGTACGTC.

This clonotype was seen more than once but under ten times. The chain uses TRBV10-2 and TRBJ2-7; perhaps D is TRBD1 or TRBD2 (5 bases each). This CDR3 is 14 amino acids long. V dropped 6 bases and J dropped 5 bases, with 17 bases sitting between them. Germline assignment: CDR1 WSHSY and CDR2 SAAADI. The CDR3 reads CASRGVVGPNEQYF. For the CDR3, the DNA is TGCGCCAGCAGGGGGGTTGTAGGACCTAACGAGCAGTACTTC.

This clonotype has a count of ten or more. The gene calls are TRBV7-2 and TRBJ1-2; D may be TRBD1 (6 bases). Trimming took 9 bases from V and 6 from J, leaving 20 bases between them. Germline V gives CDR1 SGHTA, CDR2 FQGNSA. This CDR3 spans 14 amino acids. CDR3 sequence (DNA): TGTGCCAGTCGATTACGGGCACAGGGAGATGGCTACACCTTC. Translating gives CASRLRAQGDGYTF.

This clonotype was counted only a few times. This CDR3 reads CASGLGGRANEQYF. CDR3 DNA sequence: TGTGCCAGCGGGCTGGGCGGGAGGGCGAACGAGCAGTACTTC. The V and J genes are TRBV6-1 and TRBJ2-7, with TRBD2 identical over 9 bases. The CDR3 runs to 14 residues. V was clipped by 8 bases and J by 5 bases; unmatched bases: 10. CDR1 MNHNS and CDR2 SASEGT come from the germline V gene.

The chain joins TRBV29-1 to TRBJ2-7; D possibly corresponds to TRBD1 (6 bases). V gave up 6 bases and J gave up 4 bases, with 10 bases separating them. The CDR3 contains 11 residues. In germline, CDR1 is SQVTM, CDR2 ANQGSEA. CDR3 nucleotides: TGCAGCGTGTCACAGGGATACGAGCAGTACTTC. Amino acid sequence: CSVSQGYEQYF.

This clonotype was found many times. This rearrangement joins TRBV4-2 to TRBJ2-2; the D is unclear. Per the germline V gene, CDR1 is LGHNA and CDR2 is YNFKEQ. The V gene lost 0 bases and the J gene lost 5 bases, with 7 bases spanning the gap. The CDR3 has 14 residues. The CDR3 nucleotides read TGTGCCAGCAGCCAAGATGCGCTTACCGGGGAGCTGTTTTTT. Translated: CASSQDALTGELFF.

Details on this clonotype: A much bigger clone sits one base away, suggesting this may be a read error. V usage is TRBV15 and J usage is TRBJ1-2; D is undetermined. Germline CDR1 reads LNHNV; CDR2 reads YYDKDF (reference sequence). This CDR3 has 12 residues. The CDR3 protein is CATSEGINGYAF. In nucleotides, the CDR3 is TGTGCCACCAGCGAGGGTATCAATGGCTACGCCTTC.

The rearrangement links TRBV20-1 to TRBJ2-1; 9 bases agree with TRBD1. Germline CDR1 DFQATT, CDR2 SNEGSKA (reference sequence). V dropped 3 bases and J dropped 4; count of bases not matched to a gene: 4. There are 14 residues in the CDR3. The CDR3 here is CSASGDRVYNEQFF. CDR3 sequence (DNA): TGCAGTGCTAGTGGGGACAGGGTGTACAATGAGCAGTTCTTC.

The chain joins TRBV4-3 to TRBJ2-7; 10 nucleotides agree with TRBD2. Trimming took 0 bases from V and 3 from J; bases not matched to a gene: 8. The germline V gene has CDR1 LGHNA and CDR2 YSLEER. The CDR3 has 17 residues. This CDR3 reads CASSQERASSGGYEQYF. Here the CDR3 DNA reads TGCGCCAGCAGCCAAGAACGCGCGTCTAGCGGGGGCTACGAGCAGTACTTC.

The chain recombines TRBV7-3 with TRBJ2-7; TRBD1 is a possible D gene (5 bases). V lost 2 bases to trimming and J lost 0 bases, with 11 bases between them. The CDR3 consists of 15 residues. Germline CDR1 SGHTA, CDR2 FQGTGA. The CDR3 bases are TGTGCCAGCAGCTTAGACAGCTTTAGCTCCTACGAGCAGTACTTC. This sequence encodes CASSLDSFSSYEQYF.

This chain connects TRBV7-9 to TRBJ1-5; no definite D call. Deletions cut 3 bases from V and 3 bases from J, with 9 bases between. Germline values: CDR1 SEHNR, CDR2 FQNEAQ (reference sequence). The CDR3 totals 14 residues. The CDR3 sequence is CASSFLEVNQPQHF. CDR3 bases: TGTGCCAGCAGCTTTTTAGAGGTCAATCAGCCCCAGCATTTT.

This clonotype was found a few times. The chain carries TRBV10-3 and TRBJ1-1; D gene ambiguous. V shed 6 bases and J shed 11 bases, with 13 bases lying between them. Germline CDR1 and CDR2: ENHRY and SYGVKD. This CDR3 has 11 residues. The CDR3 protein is CAISDPGTAFF. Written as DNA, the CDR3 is TGTGCCATCAGCGATCCGGGTACGGCTTTCTTT.